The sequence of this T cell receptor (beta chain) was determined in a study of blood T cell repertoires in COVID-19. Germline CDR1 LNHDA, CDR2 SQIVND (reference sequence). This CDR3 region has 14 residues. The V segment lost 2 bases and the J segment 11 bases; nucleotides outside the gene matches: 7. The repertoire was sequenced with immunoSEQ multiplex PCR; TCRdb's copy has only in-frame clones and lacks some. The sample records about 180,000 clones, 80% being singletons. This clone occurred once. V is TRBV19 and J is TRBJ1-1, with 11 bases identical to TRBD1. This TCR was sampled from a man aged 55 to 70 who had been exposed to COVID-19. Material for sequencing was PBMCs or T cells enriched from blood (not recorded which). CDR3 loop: CASSITRDRGFAFF. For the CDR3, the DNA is TGTGCCAGTAGTATAACCCGGGACAGGGGGTTTGCTTTCTTT.